One and the same sample provided the 10 T cell receptor beta chains below, sequenced in a study of blood T cell repertoires in COVID-19. TCRdb's table, derived via immunoSEQ multiplex PCR, lists solely in-frame clones and lacks some. The sample yields 95,000 to 110,000 clones, around 89% seen once. The sequenced sample consisted of peripheral blood. Receptors originate from a woman aged 60-75 years with acute or convalescent COVID-19.

The chain employs TRBV6-5 and TRBJ1-1; 9 bases are shared with TRBD1. The CDR3 consists of 15 residues. With V trimmed by 4 bases and J by 5 bases, 8 bases remained unmatched. Germline V lookup: CDR1 MNHEY, CDR2 SVGAGI. The CDR3 DNA is TGTGCCAGCAGTTTTTCGGACAGGGGAAGTACTGAAGCTTTCTTT. Translating it yields CASSFSDRGSTEAFF.

The CDR3 spells CASSERTGNYGYTF. CDR3 sequence (DNA): TGTGCCAGCAGTGAACGGACAGGCAACTATGGCTACACCTTC. The V and J genes are TRBV11-2 and TRBJ1-2, with TRBD1 matching over 7 bases. Germline V gives CDR1 SGHAT, CDR2 FQNNGV. The CDR3 consists of 14 residues. V was pared by 6 bases and J by 2 bases, with 6 bases of the junction left unmatched.

The V and J genes are TRBV29-1 and TRBJ1-1; weak D call: TRBD1 (5 bases). There are 14 residues in the CDR3. Germline CDR1 is SQVTM and CDR2 is ANQGSEA. V was pared by 5 bases and J by 0 bases, with 13 bases between. CDR3 DNA: TGCAGCGTTATCGGAGGGGCCCTGAACACTGAAGCTTTCTTT. This encodes CSVIGGALNTEAFF.

This clone appeared once. This sequence joins TRBV5-1 and TRBJ1-1; D gene unclear. CDR1 and CDR2 from the germline V gene are SGHRS and YFSETQ. V lost 0 bases, J lost 1 base, and 10 bases lay in between. This CDR3 comprises 15 residues. CDR3 nucleotides: TGCGCCAGCAGCTTGGCCGGGGATGGGAACACTGAAGCTTTCTTT. Translating it yields CASSLAGDGNTEAFF.

In its sample, this clone was seen a few times. The J gene is TRBJ1-5, the V gene TRBV28; the match to TRBD1 covers 7 bases. CDR3 length: 14 residues. The V gene's germline CDR1 is MDHEN and CDR2 SYDVKM. Trimming cost V 6 bases and J 11 bases; bases outside gene matches: 13. The CDR3 region has the DNA TGTGCCAGCAGCCCGACAGGGTCCTTGGAGGCCCAGCATTTT. Amino acids: CASSPTGSLEAQHF.

The rearrangement uses TRBV9 and TRBJ2-7; 8 positions agree with TRBD1. CDR1 SGDLS and CDR2 YYNGEE come from the germline V gene. This CDR3 contains 13 residues. Germline trimming cut 5 bases from V and 3 bases from J; bases unmatched to any gene: 4. The CDR3 here is CASSRGQGYEQYV. The CDR3 DNA sequence: TGTGCCAGCAGTCGAGGACAGGGCTACGAGCAGTACGTC.

The chain joins TRBV28 to TRBJ1-2; 9 bases are shared with TRBD1. Trimming removed 8 bases from V and 5 bases from J; junction bases left unmatched: 6. The CDR3 totals 13 residues. Germline V gene sequence: CDR1 MDHEN, CDR2 SYDVKM. The CDR3 DNA reads TGTGCCAGCCGGACAGGGGACCTATATGGCTACACCTTC. Residues: CASRTGDLYGYTF.

The chain has TRBV30 and TRBJ1-1; a possible D gene is TRBD1 (5 bases). V lost 7 bases to trimming and J lost 9 bases, with 12 bases between them. Germline assignment: CDR1 GTSNPN and CDR2 SVGIG (reference sequence). CDR3 length: 10 residues. The CDR3 here is CALGRVKAFF. CDR3 nucleotides: TGTGCCTTAGGCAGGGTGAAAGCTTTCTTT.

The chain combines TRBV4-2 with TRBJ2-5, with 10 nucleotides matching TRBD2. CDR3 length: 15 residues. V dropped 1 base and J dropped 2; count of bases not matched to a gene: 1. Germline values: CDR1 LGHNA, CDR2 YNFKEQ. For the CDR3, the DNA is TGTGCCAGCAGCCAAGGGACTAGCGGTCAAGAGACCCAGTACTTC. Translating it yields CASSQGTSGQETQYF.

The J gene is TRBJ1-2, the V gene TRBV29-1, with a possible D match to TRBD1 (6 bases). This CDR3 region has 12 residues. The V end lost 4 bases, the J end lost 1 base, and 7 bases lay between the germline ends. CDR1 SQVTM and CDR2 ANQGSEA come from the germline V gene. This CDR3 reads CSVVGGNYGYTF. In DNA form, the CDR3 reads TGCAGCGTTGTAGGGGGTAACTATGGCTACACCTTC.